These 9 T cell receptor beta chains originate from one sample sequenced in a study of T cells in women clearing cervical HPV infection. The data were produced by immunoSEQ multiplex PCR, yet TCRdb's version contains in-frame clones alone and is incomplete. The table gives some 41,000 clones; the top ten clones make up roughly 5.2% of it. The sequenced material came from blood buffy coat. These receptors were collected from a woman aged 18 to 75 with a cervical HPV16 infection that either progressed to CIN3+ or cleared (not recorded which).

Comments on this clone: The CDR3 end lies 3 residues beyond the end of the read and is filled in from the germline J gene. The chain combines TRBV28 with TRBJ2-7, with 9 nucleotides matching TRBD1. Germline lookup yields CDR1 MDHEN and CDR2 SYDVKM. The J segment lost 5 bases and the V segment lost 3 bases, leaving 8 bases of the junction unmatched. CDR3 length: 15 residues. CDR3 in amino acids: CASSFAGTGLNEQYF. CDR3 DNA, as far as it was read: TGTGCCAGCAGTTTCGCCGGGACAGGGTTAAACGAG.

With regard to this clone: Read sequence stops 3 residues before the CDR3 end, and the germline J gene provides the missing end. The chain uses TRBV6-4 and TRBJ2-1, with TRBD2 matching over 9 bases. V lost 4 bases, J lost 7 bases, and 8 bases stayed unmatched. CDR1 is MRHNA and CDR2 is SNTAGT in the germline V gene. The CDR3 is 15 residues long. The CDR3 sequence is CASSAASGMGNEQFF. The covered CDR3 bases are TGTGCCAGCAGTGCGGCTAGCGGGATGGGGAATGAG.

Concerning this clone itself: The read ends 3 residues before the CDR3 terminus; that terminus is restored from the germline J gene. The chain couples TRBV6-2 or TRBV6-3 to TRBJ2-7; D may be TRBD1 (5 bases). The CDR3 extends over 12 amino acids. The V end was cut by 4 bases, the J end by 3 bases, with 7 bases between. Germline values: CDR1 MNHEY, CDR2 SVGEGT. The CDR3 is CASSSQVYEQYF. The covered CDR3 bases are TGTGCCAGCAGTTCACAGGTCTACGAG.

Notes on this clone: Read coverage stops 3 residues before the CDR3 terminus; the germline J gene supplies the remainder. V gene TRBV20-1 combines with J gene TRBJ2-1; D is perhaps TRBD2 (5 bases). CDR1 and CDR2 from the germline V gene are DFQATT and SNEGSKA (reference sequence). Trimming shortened V by 3 bases and J by 3 bases, and 12 bases separated the two germline ends. The CDR3 is 14 residues long. CDR3 DNA (partial): TGCAGTGCTAGTGAGGACTCGCTCTACAATGAG. It codes for CSASEDSLYNE. In full, the CDR3 is CSASEDSLYNEQFF.

On this clone: The CDR3 extends 3 residues past the end of the read, so its final part is completed from the germline J gene. The V call is TRBV6-1, the J call TRBJ1-1, with D unclear. The V gene's germline CDR1 is MNHNS and CDR2 SASEGT. This CDR3 has 15 residues. V shed 1 base and J shed 0 bases, with 9 bases lying between them. The CDR3 bases that were read are TGTGCCAGCAGTGAAGTAGGGCCAATGAACACTGAA. It codes for CASSEVGPMNTE. The CDR3 in its entirety is CASSEVGPMNTEAFF.

On this clone: Read sequence stops 3 residues before the CDR3 end, and the germline J gene provides the missing end. V and J are TRBV28 and TRBJ1-2, with 7 nucleotides matching TRBD1. This CDR3 contains 11 residues. Germline CDR1 and CDR2: MDHEN and SYDVKM. J gave up 7 bases and V 5 bases, and 1 base lay outside the gene matches. This chain's CDR3 is CASSTGVGYTF. Partial CDR3 DNA: TGTGCCAGCAGTACAGGGGTTGGC.

Concerning this clone itself: The CDR3 end is not reached by the read, which stops 3 residues before it; the germline J gene fills it in. This chain links TRBV6-2 or TRBV6-3 with TRBJ2-1; 7 positions agree with TRBD2. V dropped 0 bases and J dropped 8; count of bases not matched to a gene: 7. Germline-derived CDR1 and CDR2 are MNHEY and SVGEGT. This CDR3 contains 15 residues. This CDR3 is CASSYSSGTVHEQFF. The DNA read from the CDR3 is TGTGCCAGCAGTTACTCGAGCGGGACGGTCCATGAG.

Remarks on this clone: The junction departs from the called germline gene at one end, perhaps through a read error. CDR3 DNA, as far as it was read: TGTGCCTGTACTAGCGGGAGAGGGGCGAGGTATGAC. It encodes CACTSGRGARYD. The full CDR3 protein reads CACTSGRGARYDYTF. The chain combines TRBV30 with TRBJ1-2, with D perhaps matching TRBD1 (5 bases). Coverage ceases 3 residues before the CDR3 finishes, and the germline J gene fills in the end. The CDR3 extends over 15 amino acids. CDR1 is GTSNPN, CDR2 SVGIG, per germline (reference sequence).

In regard to this clone: The read terminates 3 residues ahead of where the CDR3 ends, so the germline J gene completes it. V usage is TRBV14 and J usage is TRBJ2-1, with TRBD1 as a possible D gene (5 bases). The CDR3 is 13 residues long. V was cut by 5 bases and J by 6 bases, with 11 bases left in between. Germline values: CDR1 SGHDN, CDR2 FVKESK. This CDR3 is CASSRTGPNEQFF. Partial CDR3 DNA: TGTGCCAGCAGCAGAACAGGCCCCAATGAG.